The source of this TCR beta chain is a study of T cell changes during pregnancy in multiple sclerosis. Produced via immunoSEQ multiplex PCR; TCRdb's table is partial and in-frame only. The sample lists around 62,000 clones, about nine tenths occurring once. This CDR3 comprises 11 residues. Germline-derived CDR1 and CDR2 are MNHEY and SVGAGI. Concerning this clone itself: A read error may account for a junction end that differs from germline.

The material sequenced was peripheral blood, taken in the third trimester of pregnancy. The sequence derives from a female donor with multiple sclerosis, enrolled in a pregnancy study. The chain combines TRBV6-5 with TRBJ2-1; D is possibly TRBD2 (5 bases). The CDR3 DNA reads as TGTGCCAGCAGTTACCACGGGATAGAAATCTTC. Amino acids: CASSYHGIEIF.